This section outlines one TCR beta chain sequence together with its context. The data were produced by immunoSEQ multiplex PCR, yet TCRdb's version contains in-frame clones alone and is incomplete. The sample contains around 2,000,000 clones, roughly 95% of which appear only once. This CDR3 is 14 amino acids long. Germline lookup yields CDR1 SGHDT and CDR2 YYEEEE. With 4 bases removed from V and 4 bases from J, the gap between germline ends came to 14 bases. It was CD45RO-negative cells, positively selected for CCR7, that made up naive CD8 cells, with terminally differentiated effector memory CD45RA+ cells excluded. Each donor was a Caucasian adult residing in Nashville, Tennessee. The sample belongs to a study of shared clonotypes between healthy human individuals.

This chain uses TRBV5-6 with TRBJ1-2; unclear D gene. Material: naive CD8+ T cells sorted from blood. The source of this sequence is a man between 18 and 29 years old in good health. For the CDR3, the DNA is TGTGCCAGCAGCCAGGACGAGCGGCCCTATGGCTACACCTTC. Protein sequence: CASSQDERPYGYTF. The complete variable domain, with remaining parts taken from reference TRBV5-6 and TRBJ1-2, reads DAGVTQSPTHLIKTRGQQVTLRCSPKSGHDTVSWYQQALGQGPQFIFQYYEEEERQRGNFPDRFSGHQFPNYSSELNVNALLLGDSALYLCASSQDERPYGYTFGSGTRLTVV.